A selection of T cell receptor beta chains follows, all from one sample in a study of T cells in Graves' hyperthyroidism and ophthalmopathy. Each CDR3 protein gets one entry after TCRdb re-called the multiplex PCR reads with MiXCR. Among 300,000 to 450,000 distinct CDR3 sequences listed, less than 20% were seen once. Sequencing used blood. The receptors shown here come from a man aged 18-30 years with Graves' ophthalmopathy. CDR3s include the opening cysteine and the closing phenylalanine or tryptophan. The D gene is left open where the match is weak. Clone size appears in some rows only: once, few, many, or a class for an expanded clone.

j_gene	d_gene	abundance	v_gene	CDR3nt	CDR3aa
TRBJ2-7	NA	many	TRBV6-1	TGTGCCAGCAGTCGGGACCGAGGCACCCACGAGCAGTACTTC	CASSRDRGTHEQYF
TRBJ2-5	NA	NA	TRBV19	TGTGCCAGTAGCACGGGATTAATAGAGACCCAGTACTTC	CASSTGLIETQYF
TRBJ2-1	NA	NA	TRBV10-3	TGTGCCATCGGCGGACCGGGGGATGAGCAGTTCTTC	CAIGGPGDEQFF
TRBJ1-5	NA	many	TRBV18	TGTGCCAGCTCACCGGATATGGTGGGCAATCAGCCCCAGCATTTT	CASSPDMVGNQPQHF
TRBJ2-3	NA	NA	TRBV6-1	TGTGCCAGCAGTTTCGGCCAAACATCAGATACGCAGTATTTT	CASSFGQTSDTQYF
TRBJ2-1	NA	few	TRBV6-1	TGTGCCAGCAAAGGGTCAAACTACGCCTACAATGAGCAGTTCTTC	CASKGSNYAYNEQFF
TRBJ2-5	TRBD2	few	TRBV28	TGTGCCAGCAGGCAGACTAGCGGGGGTATACAGACCCAGTACTTC	CASRQTSGGIQTQYF
TRBJ2-2	NA	few	TRBV13	TGTGCCAGCAGCTACGGGACGAAGACCGGGGAGCTGTTTTTT	CASSYGTKTGELFF
TRBJ1-4	TRBD1	NA	TRBV19	TGTGCCAGTAGTCGACGGGGGACAGAGAATGAAAAACTGTTTTTT	CASSRRGTENEKLFF
TRBJ2-7	TRBD1	few	TRBV29-1	TGCAGCGTTGAAGGGACAGGTACCTACGAGCAGTACTTC	CSVEGTGTYEQYF
TRBJ2-1	TRBD2	many	TRBV2	TGTGCCAGCAGTGAAGACCAGCGGGGGGCATACAATGAGCAGTTCTTC	CASSEDQRGAYNEQFF
TRBJ2-2	NA	many	TRBV6-1	TGTGCCAGCAGTGAAGCGGGGGACACCGGGGAGCTGTTTTTT	CASSEAGDTGELFF
TRBJ2-3	TRBD1	few	TRBV10-3	TGTGCCATCAGGCCCGGGACAGGGCGGGCAGATACGCAGTATTTT	CAIRPGTGRADTQYF
TRBJ2-1	TRBD2	NA	TRBV7-9	TGTGCCAGCAGCCCGACTAGCGGGAGTGAGCAGTTCTTC	CASSPTSGSEQFF
TRBJ2-1	NA	few	TRBV19	TGTGCCACCACGAGGGAGGCTAGCTCCTACAATGAGCAGTTCTTC	CATTREASSYNEQFF
TRBJ2-1	NA	few	TRBV6-1	TGTGCCAGCAGTCATAATGGGGGAACCTACAATGAGCAGTTCTTC	CASSHNGGTYNEQFF
TRBJ1-2	NA	many	TRBV11-2	TGTGCCAGCAGCTTAGTATCCCGTGGCTACACCTTC	CASSLVSRGYTF
TRBJ2-7	TRBD1	many	TRBV28	TGTGCCAGCATCCCCGACAGGGGGCTGTACGAGCAGTACTTC	CASIPDRGLYEQYF
TRBJ2-3	NA	many	TRBV18	TGTGCCAGCTCACCTTCCACGGGCACAGATACGCAGTATTTT	CASSPSTGTDTQYF
TRBJ2-5	NA	NA	TRBV5-1	TGCGCCACCAGGGCCGGGACGGGGCTGTCGACCCAGTACTTC	CATRAGTGLSTQYF
TRBJ1-5	NA	few	TRBV24-1	TGTGCCACCAGTGATTTGAGAGGTCAGCCCCAGCATTTT	CATSDLRGQPQHF
TRBJ2-5	NA	NA	TRBV6-1	TGTGCCAGCAACCCCAGGGGGGGAGAGACCCAGTACTTC	CASNPRGGETQYF
TRBJ2-2	NA	few	TRBV11-2	TGTGCCAGCAGCTTAAGCCCCCGCGGAGGGGGGTCCGGGGAGCTGTTTTTT	CASSLSPRGGGSGELFF
TRBJ2-5	TRBD1	NA	TRBV5-1	TGCGCCAGCAGCTTGAACGGACAGGCTGGCCAAGAGACCCAGTACTTC	CASSLNGQAGQETQYF
TRBJ1-5	NA	many	TRBV12-3/TRBV12-4	TGTGCCAGCAGTTTTACGGACCTCTATCAGCCCCAGCATTTT	CASSFTDLYQPQHF
TRBJ1-5	NA	many	TRBV12-3/TRBV12-4	TGTGCCAGCAACGTGGGGGGGAATCAGCCCCAGCATTTT	CASNVGGNQPQHF
TRBJ1-2	NA	few	TRBV6-2/TRBV6-3	TGTGCCAGCAACCAGTCAAAGACACGGAATATCCATGGCTACACCTTC	CASNQSKTRNIHGYTF
TRBJ1-5	NA	NA	TRBV12-3/TRBV12-4	TGTGCCAGCACCCCCAGAGAGGGGAGCAATCAGCCCCAGCATTTT	CASTPREGSNQPQHF
TRBJ2-7	NA	many	TRBV12-3/TRBV12-4	TGTGCCAGCACAGGCACAGACCCCTACGAGCAGTACTTC	CASTGTDPYEQYF
TRBJ1-6	NA	few	TRBV7-9	TGTGCCAGCAGCCCAGATGCGGGAAATTCACCCCTCCACTTT	CASSPDAGNSPLHF
TRBJ1-5	NA	NA	TRBV3-1	TGTGCCAGCAGCCAGGGGGGGCTTAATCAGCCCCAGCATTTT	CASSQGGLNQPQHF
TRBJ2-2	NA	many	TRBV12-3/TRBV12-4	TGTGCCAGCAGTCTTACACAGGGCACCGGGGAGCTGTTTTTT	CASSLTQGTGELFF
TRBJ2-7	NA	many	TRBV10-3	TGTGCCATCAGTGGAGACGGGCGGTACGAGCAGTACTTC	CAISGDGRYEQYF
TRBJ1-1	TRBD1	NA	TRBV7-2	TGTGCCAGCAGCTACCGGGTGATGACAGGGGGCCACACTGAAGCTTTCTTT	CASSYRVMTGGHTEAFF
TRBJ2-1	NA	NA	TRBV7-6	TGTGCCAGCACCCTGCCCGGGAATGAGCAGTTCTTC	CASTLPGNEQFF
TRBJ1-1	NA	many	TRBV3-1	TGTGCCAGCAGCCAAGGCCAGGGATATACTGAAGCTTTCTTT	CASSQGQGYTEAFF
TRBJ2-1	TRBD2	many	TRBV2	TGTGCCAGCGGGACTAGCGGGGGGTCCCCCTACAATGAGCAGTTCTTC	CASGTSGGSPYNEQFF
TRBJ1-2	NA	many	TRBV7-8	TGTGCCAGCAGCTTAGCTCTGGGGGGAGGATACACCTTC	CASSLALGGGYTF
TRBJ1-2	NA	few	TRBV6-1	TGTGCCAGCCTCGCTTTATATGGCTACACCTTC	CASLALYGYTF
TRBJ1-1	NA	many	TRBV27	TGTGCCAGCAGTTCCGGGGTTATGAACACTGAAGCTTTCTTT	CASSSGVMNTEAFF
TRBJ2-3	NA	NA	TRBV13	TGTGCCAGCAGCCGCCGGGAGACCGCCACAGATACGCAGTATTTT	CASSRRETATDTQYF
TRBJ1-2	NA	NA	TRBV4-3	TGCGCCAGCAGCCACCCATGGGCAGGGATTGGCTACACCTTC	CASSHPWAGIGYTF
TRBJ2-5	NA	NA	TRBV12-3/TRBV12-4	TGTGCCAGCAGTTTCCCAGGGAAATTCCAAGAGACCCAGTACTTC	CASSFPGKFQETQYF
TRBJ2-3	TRBD2	NA	TRBV7-9	TGTGCCAGCAGCCAGGGGGGCGGGGGGGTGGGAGATACGCAGTATTTT	CASSQGGGGVGDTQYF
TRBJ2-2	TRBD1	NA	TRBV20-1	TGCAGTGCTCCGACAGGGGGGAAGAACACCGGGGAGCTGTTTTTT	CSAPTGGKNTGELFF
TRBJ2-5	NA	few	TRBV27	TGTGCCAGCAGTTTATCGCTCTGGGGGGGCAGAGAGACCCAGTACTTC	CASSLSLWGGRETQYF
TRBJ2-3	NA	many	TRBV5-1	TGCGCCAGCAGCTCCGGAGGGGTAGCAGATACGCAGTATTTT	CASSSGGVADTQYF
TRBJ1-6	NA	many	TRBV18	TGTGCCAGCTCGCCCGTAGCGAATTCACCCCTCCACTTT	CASSPVANSPLHF
TRBJ2-3	NA	many	TRBV18	TGTGCCAGCTCACCACGGGTGGATACGCAGTATTTT	CASSPRVDTQYF
TRBJ1-1	NA	many	TRBV12-3/TRBV12-4	TGTGCCAGCAGTTTAGAGGGGGTCGACACTGAAGCTTTCTTT	CASSLEGVDTEAFF
TRBJ2-1	NA	many	TRBV28	TGTGCCAGCAGTTTCTTGGGAGGCCGCTACAATGAGCAGTTCTTC	CASSFLGGRYNEQFF
TRBJ2-1	NA	few	TRBV5-5	TGTGCCAGCAGCGTAGGAGAGGGGGTAAAGTACAATGAGCAGTTCTTC	CASSVGEGVKYNEQFF
TRBJ1-6	NA	NA	TRBV6-1	TGTGCCAGCAGTGAAGGATCACCCCTCCACTTT	CASSEGSPLHF
TRBJ2-7	TRBD1	NA	TRBV20-1	TGCAGTGCTAGAGAGGGACAGGCCCTCAACGAGCAGTACTTC	CSAREGQALNEQYF
TRBJ2-2	TRBD1	NA	TRBV7-8	TGTGCCAGCAGCGCCCGCCTCACAAACAGGGGGTCGAACACCGGGGAGCTGTTTTTT	CASSARLTNRGSNTGELFF
TRBJ2-4	NA	NA	TRBV28	TGTGCCAGCAGTTTTGACCGCCAGCAGAGTAGGTGGAACATTCAGTACTTC	CASSFDRQQSRWNIQYF
TRBJ2-7	TRBD1	NA	TRBV27	TGTGCCAGCAGTACCCCCGACAGGGTCTCCTACGAGCAGTACTTC	CASSTPDRVSYEQYF
TRBJ2-3	NA	many	TRBV25-1	TGTGCCAACATGGGGGAGGAAGATACGCAGTATTTT	CANMGEEDTQYF
TRBJ1-3	TRBD1	many	TRBV10-2	TGCGCCAGCACGGGACAGTCCGGAAACACCATATATTTT	CASTGQSGNTIYF